The 29 T cell receptor beta chains below all came from one sample that was sequenced in a study of T cells after posttransplantation cyclophosphamide. Busulfan-fludarabine conditioning, marrow transplant, and cyclophosphamide on days +3 and +4 were administered. The data were produced by immunoSEQ multiplex PCR, yet TCRdb's version contains in-frame clones alone and is incomplete. The table shows some 37,000 clones, with about three quarters occurring only once. The source material was CD4+ T cells sorted from blood, sampled approximately 2,000 days after a stem cell transplant with posttransplant cyclophosphamide. These receptors all stem from a female patient aged 40-50 years who received an allogeneic stem cell transplant from a related donor, was CMV-positive, and had no GVHD. T cells may partly derive from the graft donor.

The chain couples TRBV19 to TRBJ1-5, with unresolved D. Germline-derived CDR1 and CDR2 are LNHDA and SQIVND (reference sequence). Trimming left V 7 bases short and J 9 bases short, with 19 bases between. This CDR3 is 14 amino acids long. The CDR3 protein is CASTEGGSWGPQHF. For the CDR3, the DNA is TGTGCCAGTACCGAGGGAGGGTCCTGGGGGCCCCAGCATTTT.

The chain employs TRBV7-3 and TRBJ2-2; TRBD2 aligns across 7 bases. The CDR3 contains 19 residues. Looked up from germline, CDR1 is SGHTA and CDR2 is FQGTGA. V lost 5 bases and J lost 0; bases outside the gene matches: 15. The CDR3 loop is CASSLQGSGRTANTGELFF. DNA of the CDR3: TGTGCCAGCAGCCTCCAAGGTAGCGGGCGAACCGCGAACACCGGGGAGCTGTTTTTT. Full variable domain (missing parts from reference TRBV7-3 and TRBJ2-2): GAGVSQTPSNKVTEKGKYVELRCDPISGHTALYWYRQSLGQGPEFLIYFQGTGAADDSGLPNDRFFAVRPEGSVSTLKIQRTERGDSAVYLCASSLQGSGRTANTGELFFGEGSRLTVL.

The chain uses TRBV7-8 and TRBJ2-3; D possibly corresponds to TRBD2 (5 bases). This CDR3 has 16 amino acids. V gave up 3 bases and J gave up 0 bases, with 13 bases separating them. Germline loops: CDR1 SGHVS, CDR2 FQNEAQ. CDR3 coding DNA: TGTGCCAGCAGCTTGCAAGGACTGCATAGCACAGATACGCAGTATTTT. The encoded protein is CASSLQGLHSTDTQYF.

The chain is built from TRBV7-8 and TRBJ1-1; the D gene is possibly TRBD1 (5 bases). Germline CDR1 SGHVS, CDR2 FQNEAQ. Trimming stripped 2 bases from V and 6 bases from J, with 16 bases between. The CDR3 is made up of 15 amino acids. The CDR3 spells CASSLRQGGIPEAFF. As DNA, the CDR3 is TGTGCCAGCAGCTTAAGGCAGGGTGGGATCCCTGAAGCTTTCTTT. The full variable domain, with the rest looked up from reference TRBV7-8 and TRBJ1-1, is GAGVSQSPRYKVAKRGQDVALRCDPISGHVSLFWYQQALGQGPEFLTYFQNEAQLDKSGLPSDRFFAERPEGSVSTLKIQRTQQEDSAVYLCASSLRQGGIPEAFFGQGTRLTVV.

There are a few counts of this clone. This chain connects TRBV19 to TRBJ2-2; tentatively, D is TRBD2 (6 bases). The CDR3 length is 15 residues. V was trimmed by 7 bases and J by 8 bases, leaving 20 bases between them. Germline V lookup: CDR1 LNHDA, CDR2 SQIVND (reference sequence). DNA for the CDR3: TGTGCCAGTAAGGGACTCACGGGGTTTAAGGGGGAGCTGTTTTTT. Protein sequence: CASKGLTGFKGELFF.

The chain recombines TRBV18 with TRBJ2-5; TRBD2 matches at 8 bases. Germline CDR1 KGHSH, CDR2 LQKENI. V shed 3 bases and J 4 bases; nucleotides not matched to a gene: 7. The CDR3 has 15 amino acids. CDR3 sequence (DNA): TGTGCCAGCTCACCGAAGAGCGGGGGAGGAGAGACCCAGTACTTC. The encoded protein is CASSPKSGGGETQYF.

This chain joins TRBV5-6 and TRBJ1-4, with a weak D call TRBD1 (5 bases). V was shortened by 1 base and J by 4 bases, with 11 bases between the two germline ends. Germline assignment: CDR1 SGHDT and CDR2 YYEEEE. There are 15 residues in the CDR3. CDR3 in amino acids: CASSLRAGINEKLFF. The CDR3 nucleotides read TGTGCCAGCAGCTTGCGTGCAGGGATTAATGAAAAACTGTTTTTT.

In DNA, the CDR3 is TGCGCCAGCACCCCCGGGACAGGGTTCGGCTACACCTTC. Amino acid sequence: CASTPGTGFGYTF. This sequence joins TRBV5-1 and TRBJ1-2; 9 nucleotides match TRBD1. The V gene's germline CDR1 is SGHRS and CDR2 YFSETQ. V shed 6 bases and J 8 bases; nucleotides not matched to a gene: 8. The CDR3 sequence is 13 residues long. Based on the CDR3 plus reference TRBV5-1 and TRBJ1-2, the full variable domain is KAGVTQTPRYLIKTRGQQVTLSCSPISGHRSVSWYQQTPGQGLQFLFEYFSETQRNKGNFPGRFSGRQFSNSRSEMNVSTLELGDSALYLCASTPGTGFGYTFGSGTRLTVV.

This rearrangement joins TRBV19 to TRBJ2-7, with 11 bases fitting TRBD1. CDR1 and CDR2 from the germline V gene are LNHDA and SQIVND (reference sequence). With V trimmed by 4 bases and J by 6 bases, 5 bases remained unmatched. There are 14 residues in the CDR3. The DNA for the CDR3 is TGTGCCAGTAGTAGAGGGACAGGGGGAAGCGAGCAGTACTTC. Its translation is CASSRGTGGSEQYF.

This chain joins TRBV6-6 and TRBJ2-5; maybe TRBD2 (6 bases). This CDR3 is built from 13 residues. CDR1 is MNHNY, CDR2 SVGAGI, per germline (reference sequence). The germline V and J ends were trimmed by 6 bases and 5 bases, with 13 bases remaining between them. This CDR3 reads CASSRLEWETQYF. Here the CDR3 DNA reads TGTGCCAGCAGCCGACTAGAGTGGGAGACCCAGTACTTC.

The rearrangement uses TRBV7-2 and TRBJ2-1; 13 bases fit TRBD2. CDR1 is SGHTA, CDR2 FQGNSA, per germline. V dropped 2 bases and J dropped 3; count of bases not matched to a gene: 4. The CDR3 spans 17 residues. The CDR3 nucleotides are TGTGCCAGCAGCTTAACTAGCGGGGGGGCTTACTACAATGAGCAGTTCTTC. This gives the protein CASSLTSGGAYYNEQFF.

In nucleotides, the CDR3 is TGTGCCAGCAGCTCAGGACAGGGAAAAATCGAGCAGTACTTC. Its translation is CASSSGQGKIEQYF. The chain joins TRBV7-2 to TRBJ2-7; TRBD1 agrees at 8 bases. This CDR3 is built from 14 residues. The germline gives CDR1 SGHTA, CDR2 FQGNSA. With V trimmed by 4 bases and J by 6 bases, 8 bases remained unmatched.

This clone was counted between two and nine times. The V call is TRBV5-1, the J call TRBJ2-5, with TRBD2 identical over 11 bases. The trim removed 2 bases at V and 9 bases at J, leaving 9 bases unmatched. Germline V gene data show CDR1 as SGHRS and CDR2 as YFSETQ. This CDR3 has 15 amino acids. The CDR3 reads CASSLGTSGAVAQYF. The CDR3 nucleotides read TGCGCCAGCAGCTTAGGGACTAGCGGCGCCGTGGCCCAGTACTTC.

The rearrangement uses TRBV25-1 and TRBJ1-6; a weak D match, TRBD1 (5 bases). V dropped 1 base and J dropped 8 bases, with 18 bases sitting between them. In germline, CDR1 is MGHDK, CDR2 SYGVNS. The CDR3 runs 17 residues. CDR3 nucleotide sequence: TGTGCCAGCAGTGAATGGTTGCCCAGGGTCGGAGATTCACCCCTCCACTTT. Protein: CASSEWLPRVGDSPLHF.

The chain uses TRBV7-2 and TRBJ2-1; 11 nucleotides line up with TRBD2. V shed 1 base, J shed 7 bases, and the junction held 3 bases outside the gene matches. This CDR3 comprises 15 residues. Germline V CDR1 and CDR2: SGHTA, FQGNSA. CDR3 nucleotide sequence: TGTGCCAGCAGCTTAGTAGCGGGGGGGCGGAATGAGCAGTTCTTC. This translates into CASSLVAGGRNEQFF.

The rearrangement joins TRBV4-3 to TRBJ1-2, with 7 bases that match TRBD1. The CDR3 totals 16 residues. From germline, CDR1 is LGHNA and CDR2 YSLEER. Trimming at V came to 1 base and at J to 4 bases, leaving 9 bases not matched to a gene. The CDR3 protein is CASSQGDRQGSYGYTF. CDR3 coding DNA: TGCGCCAGCAGCCAAGGGGATCGACAGGGCAGCTATGGCTACACCTTC.

This chain uses TRBV11-2 with TRBJ2-7, with a weak D call TRBD2 (8 bases). The V gene lost 2 bases and the J gene lost 0 bases, with 14 bases spanning the gap. This CDR3 spans 16 amino acids. From germline, CDR1 is SGHAT and CDR2 FQNNGV. CDR3 in amino acids: CASSLRRGDSSYEQYF. Written as DNA, the CDR3 is TGTGCCAGCAGCTTAAGGCGGGGGGACAGCTCCTACGAGCAGTACTTC.

The chain is built from TRBV5-1 and TRBJ1-6; unclear D gene. Trimming cost V 5 bases and J 5 bases, with 8 bases left between them. CDR3 length equals 13 residues. CDR1 SGHRS and CDR2 YFSETQ come from the germline V gene. This CDR3 is CASRRENNSPLHF. CDR3 bases: TGCGCCAGCAGAAGGGAGAATAATTCACCCCTCCACTTT. Together with reference TRBV5-1 and TRBJ1-6, the CDR3 gives the full variable domain: KAGVTQTPRYLIKTRGQQVTLSCSPISGHRSVSWYQQTPGQGLQFLFEYFSETQRNKGNFPGRFSGRQFSNSRSEMNVSTLELGDSALYLCASRRENNSPLHFGNGTRLTVT.

The chain joins TRBV18 to TRBJ1-6; no reliable D call. In germline, CDR1 is KGHSH, CDR2 LQKENI. V shed 2 bases and J shed 0 bases, with 5 bases lying between them. This CDR3 has 15 amino acids. DNA of the CDR3: TGTGCCAGCTCACCAATCAGCTCCTATAATTCACCCCTCCACTTT. Its protein product is CASSPISSYNSPLHF.

The count of this clone is one. CDR3 nucleotide sequence: TGTGCCAGCTCACCAGGCCCCAACACCGGGGAGCTGTTTTTT. As protein: CASSPGPNTGELFF. The chain carries TRBV18 and TRBJ2-2; D gene uncertain. Trimming took off 2 bases at V and 2 bases at J, with 6 bases between the two ends. The germline V gene has CDR1 KGHSH and CDR2 LQKENI. CDR3 length equals 14 residues.

The sample holds a few counts of this clone. V and J are TRBV7-2 and TRBJ1-5, with 8 positions matching TRBD1. Germline V gives CDR1 SGHTA, CDR2 FQGNSA. This CDR3 spans 15 amino acids. V lost 5 bases, J lost 5 bases, and 8 bases stayed unmatched. This chain's CDR3 is CASSHRTGNDQPQHF. CDR3 nucleotides: TGTGCCAGCAGCCACCGGACAGGGAACGATCAGCCCCAGCATTTT.

This sequence joins TRBV10-3 and TRBJ2-5, with 7 bases identical to TRBD2. This CDR3 is built from 12 residues. J lost 2 bases, V lost 10 bases, and 4 bases had no gene match. The germline gives CDR1 ENHRY, CDR2 SYGVKD. CDR3 amino acids: CATGLEQETQYF. For the CDR3, the DNA is TGTGCCACCGGACTAGAACAAGAGACCCAGTACTTC.

V gene TRBV11-2 combines with J gene TRBJ2-7, with D unclear. CDR3 size: 14 residues. V was shortened by 5 bases and J by 6 bases, with 17 bases between the two germline ends. Germline loops: CDR1 SGHAT, CDR2 FQNNGV. DNA of the CDR3: TGTGCCAGCAGCAGTCGGCGGCATCAGCCCGAGCAGTACTTC. Encoded protein: CASSSRRHQPEQYF.

V is TRBV7-2 and J is TRBJ1-1; D uncertain. Trimming shortened V by 6 bases and J by 2 bases, and 13 bases separated the two germline ends. The germline V gene encodes CDR1 SGHTA and CDR2 FQGNSA. The CDR3 covers 14 residues. CDR3 bases: TGTGCCAGCAGTGCCGGGAAAGCAAACACTGAAGCTTTCTTT. The encoded protein is CASSAGKANTEAFF.

The CDR3 here is CASSPDRGSNQPQHF. The DNA for the CDR3 is TGTGCCAGCTCACCGGACAGGGGATCCAATCAGCCCCAGCATTTT. The chain combines TRBV18 with TRBJ1-5, with 9 bases that match TRBD1. The CDR3 spans 15 residues. V lost 3 bases and J lost 3; bases outside the gene matches: 3. The germline V gene has CDR1 KGHSH and CDR2 LQKENI. Combining the CDR3 with reference TRBV18 and TRBJ1-5 gives the whole variable domain NAGVMQNPRHLVRRRGQEARLRCSPMKGHSHVYWYRQLPEEGLKFMVYLQKENIIDESGMPKERFSAEFPKEGPSILRIQQVVRGDSAAYFCASSPDRGSNQPQHFGDGTRLSIL.

This clone was seen only a few times. The rearrangement links TRBV14 to TRBJ1-6, with a possible D match to TRBD1 (6 bases). The ends were cut back, 4 bases at V and 7 bases at J, with 11 bases in the middle. The length of the CDR3 is 14 residues. Germline V gene sequence: CDR1 SGHDN, CDR2 FVKESK. The CDR3 nucleotides are TGTGCCAGCAGCCTAGAAACAGGGAATTCACCCCTCCACTTT. Translated: CASSLETGNSPLHF.

V and J are TRBV5-5 and TRBJ1-2; TRBD1 agrees at 12 bases. V lost 3 bases and J lost 8; bases outside the gene matches: 14. Germline-derived CDR1 and CDR2 are SGHKS and YYEKEE (reference sequence). The CDR3 runs to 17 residues. The CDR3 is CASSWGTGGSGFWGYTF. The CDR3 nucleotides are TGTGCCAGCAGCTGGGGGACAGGGGGCTCCGGGTTTTGGGGCTACACCTTC.

Only a few counts were recorded for this clone. The CDR3 sequence: CASSYGPGNSPLHF. DNA for the CDR3: TGTGCCAGCAGTTACGGTCCAGGGAATTCACCCCTCCACTTT. The rearrangement uses TRBV6-5 and TRBJ1-6; perhaps TRBD1 as D (5 bases). This CDR3 has 14 amino acids. In germline, CDR1 is MNHEY, CDR2 SVGAGI. The V and J ends lost 2 bases and 7 bases respectively, with 9 bases between them.

The J gene is TRBJ1-4, the V gene TRBV15; 8 bases line up with TRBD1. Trimming took 6 bases from V and 0 from J; bases not matched to a gene: 12. This CDR3 region has 18 residues. Germline CDR1 reads LNHNV; CDR2 reads YYDKDF (reference sequence). CDR3 in amino acids: CATSPKRQGAPTNEKLFF. The CDR3 DNA follows: TGTGCCACCAGTCCCAAGCGGCAGGGGGCCCCAACTAATGAAAAACTGTTTTTT.